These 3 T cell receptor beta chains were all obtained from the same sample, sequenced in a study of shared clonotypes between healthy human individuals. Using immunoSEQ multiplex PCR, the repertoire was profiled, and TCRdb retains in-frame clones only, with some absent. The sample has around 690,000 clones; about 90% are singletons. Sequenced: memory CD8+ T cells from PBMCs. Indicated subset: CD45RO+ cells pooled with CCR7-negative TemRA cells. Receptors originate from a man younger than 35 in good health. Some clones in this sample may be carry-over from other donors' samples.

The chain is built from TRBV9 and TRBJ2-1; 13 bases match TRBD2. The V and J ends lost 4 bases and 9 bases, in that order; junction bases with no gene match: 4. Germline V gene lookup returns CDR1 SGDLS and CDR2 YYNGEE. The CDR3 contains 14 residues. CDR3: CASSPGLAGSEQFF. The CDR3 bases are TGTGCCAGCAGCCCGGGACTAGCGGGAAGTGAGCAGTTCTTC.

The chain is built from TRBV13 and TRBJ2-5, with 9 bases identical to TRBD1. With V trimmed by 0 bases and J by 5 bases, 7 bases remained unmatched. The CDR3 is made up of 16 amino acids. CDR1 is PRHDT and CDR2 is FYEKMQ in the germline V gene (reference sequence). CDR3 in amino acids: CASSLGRDRASETQYF. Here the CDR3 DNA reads TGTGCCAGCAGCTTAGGGCGGGACAGGGCTTCCGAGACCCAGTACTTC.

CDR3 region: CAWSDGQGNEQYF. CDR3 nucleotide sequence: TGTGCCTGGAGTGACGGACAGGGGAATGAGCAGTACTTC. The chain links TRBV30 to TRBJ2-7; 9 bases are shared with TRBD1. The CDR3 totals 13 residues. Germline CDR1 GTSNPN, CDR2 SVGIG (reference sequence). V was pared by 1 base and J by 7 bases, with 5 bases of the junction left unmatched.